Below are 24 T cell receptor beta chains sequenced from a single sample in a study of T cell responses to AZD1222 COVID-19 vaccine. The table came from immunoSEQ multiplex PCR; TCRdb's copy has only in-frame clones and leaves some out. The sample yields 100,000 to 150,000 clones, about 90% seen once. The input for sequencing was peripheral blood, taken on day 0 of AZD1222 vaccination. The origin of the receptors is an adult in good health.

The genes are TRBV18 and TRBJ2-1; no firm D call. The CDR3 sequence is 12 residues long. Trimming cost V 2 bases and J 9 bases, with 8 bases left between them. Germline V gene data show CDR1 as KGHSH and CDR2 as LQKENI. CDR3 coding DNA: TGTGCCAGCTCACCAGGGGATATTGAGCAGTTCTTC. Residues: CASSPGDIEQFF. The full variable domain, with the rest looked up from reference TRBV18 and TRBJ2-1, is NAGVMQNPRHLVRRRGQEARLRCSPMKGHSHVYWYRQLPEEGLKFMVYLQKENIIDESGMPKERFSAEFPKEGPSILRIQQVVRGDSAAYFCASSPGDIEQFFGPGTRLTVL.

J is TRBJ2-3 and V is TRBV2, with a possible D match to TRBD1 (5 bases). CDR1 and CDR2 from the germline V gene are SNHLY and FYNNEI. Deletions cut 6 bases from V and 3 bases from J, with 13 bases between. The CDR3 is 14 residues long. CDR3 sequence reads: CASRGRVSTDTQYF. DNA of the CDR3: TGTGCCAGCAGGGGCAGGGTATCGACAGATACGCAGTATTTT.

The J gene is TRBJ1-1, the V gene TRBV29-1; possible D gene TRBD1, 5 bases. V lost 5 bases, J lost 8 bases, and 9 bases lay in between. The CDR3 covers 10 residues. Per germline, CDR1 SQVTM and CDR2 ANQGSEA. The CDR3 is CSVLHREAFF. In nucleotides, the CDR3 is TGCAGCGTTCTCCACAGGGAAGCTTTCTTT.

The chain links TRBV27 to TRBJ2-1, with 14 positions matching TRBD2. Trimming removed 4 bases from V and 1 base from J; junction bases left unmatched: 12. The germline V gene encodes CDR1 MNHEY and CDR2 SMNVEV (reference sequence). This CDR3 has 20 residues. The CDR3 bases are TGTGCCAGCAGTTCCCACCCCTCGGGACTAGCGGGAGAATCCTACAATGAGCAGTTCTTC. Its protein product is CASSSHPSGLAGESYNEQFF.

Concerning this clone itself: Other DNA sequences in this specimen translate into the identical CDR3. The J gene is TRBJ2-1, the V gene TRBV12-3 or TRBV12-4; D is possibly TRBD1 (6 bases). V gave up 6 bases and J gave up 8 bases, with 11 bases separating them. CDR3 size: 12 residues. CDR3 sequence reads: CASSLSGDEQFF. DNA of the CDR3: TGTGCCAGCAGCCTTTCAGGGGATGAGCAGTTCTTC.

The chain uses TRBV3-1 (or the pseudogene TRBV3-2) and TRBJ2-5; 7 nucleotides agree with TRBD2. This CDR3 has 15 amino acids. J gave up 0 bases and V 3 bases, and 4 bases lay outside the gene matches. Looked up from germline, CDR1 is LGHDT and CDR2 is YNNKEL (reference sequence). CDR3 DNA: TGTGCCAGCAGCCACCGAGCGGGGAACCAAGAGACCCAGTACTTC. Amino acids: CASSHRAGNQETQYF.

The chain links TRBV19 to TRBJ2-2; 14 bases agree with TRBD2. The CDR3 sequence is 16 residues long. Trimming took 3 bases from V and 4 from J; bases not matched to a gene: 1. From germline, CDR1 is LNHDA and CDR2 SQIVND (reference sequence). CDR3 region: CASSMGLAGATGELFF. CDR3 bases: TGTGCCAGTAGTATGGGACTAGCGGGAGCCACCGGGGAGCTGTTTTTT.

The chain carries TRBV7-9 and TRBJ2-1; a possible D gene is TRBD2 (6 bases). V dropped 7 bases and J dropped 3 bases, with 13 bases sitting between them. The germline gives CDR1 SEHNR, CDR2 FQNEAQ (reference sequence). The CDR3 length is 14 residues. As DNA, the CDR3 is TGTGCCAGCAAGGGGACGGGAGACTACAATGAGCAGTTCTTC. Translation gives CASKGTGDYNEQFF.

The chain recombines TRBV4-1 with TRBJ2-5, with 7 bases matching TRBD1. Germline V lookup: CDR1 MGHRA, CDR2 YSYEKL. With V trimmed by 4 bases and J by 2 bases, 1 base remained unmatched. This CDR3 comprises 13 residues. DNA for the CDR3: TGCGCCAGCAGCCGCAGGGGGCAAGAGACCCAGTACTTC. Its protein is CASSRRGQETQYF.

This clone has a single count. The rearrangement links TRBV19 to TRBJ1-4; D is possibly TRBD1 (6 bases). Germline CDR1 LNHDA, CDR2 SQIVND (reference sequence). There are 18 residues in the CDR3. V lost 7 bases and J lost 0, with 21 bases in between. The CDR3 is CASNTAFRDKATNEKLFF. CDR3 nucleotides: TGTGCCAGTAATACGGCCTTTAGGGACAAAGCAACTAATGAAAAACTGTTTTTT.

The chain combines TRBV14 with TRBJ1-6; D is undetermined. Germline V gene lookup returns CDR1 SGHDN and CDR2 FVKESK. This CDR3 spans 14 amino acids. V dropped 4 bases and J dropped 9 bases, with 13 bases sitting between them. The CDR3 reads CASSLPSPGSPLHF. The CDR3 DNA follows: TGTGCCAGCAGCCTCCCCTCCCCAGGTTCACCCCTCCACTTT.

The table lists this clone with a few counts. J is TRBJ1-6 and V is TRBV7-9; 7 bases are a match to TRBD1. The ends lost 6 bases at V and 7 bases at J; junction bases unmatched: 9. Germline CDR1 SEHNR, CDR2 FQNEAQ (reference sequence). This CDR3 comprises 15 residues. CDR3 amino acids: CASSSPTGSNSPLHF. Here the CDR3 DNA reads TGTGCCAGCAGTTCCCCGACAGGGTCCAATTCACCCCTCCACTTT.

This chain links TRBV5-6 with TRBJ2-1; no clear D. This CDR3 comprises 12 residues. Germline values: CDR1 SGHDT, CDR2 YYEEEE. V gave up 0 bases and J gave up 10 bases, with 8 bases separating them. The DNA for the CDR3 is TGTGCCAGCAGCTTGGGTAGCAGAGAGCAGTTCTTC. Protein sequence: CASSLGSREQFF.

The chain carries TRBV10-1 and TRBJ1-1; TRBD1 aligns across 9 bases. Germline CDR1 reads WNHNN; CDR2 reads SYGVQD (reference sequence). Trimming took 3 bases from V and 8 from J; bases not matched to a gene: 4. This CDR3 comprises 13 residues. The CDR3 reads CASSEQGAGEAFF. The DNA of the CDR3 is TGCGCCAGCAGTGAACAGGGGGCAGGGGAAGCTTTCTTT.

As to this clone: The same CDR3 can be traced to other DNA sequences in this sample. This chain connects TRBV11-2 to TRBJ2-7; 12 nucleotides agree with TRBD2. This CDR3 contains 14 residues. Germline assignment: CDR1 SGHAT and CDR2 FQNNGV. The ends lost 5 bases at V and 3 bases at J; junction bases unmatched: 2. The CDR3 reads CASSPLAGGYEQYF. In DNA form, the CDR3 reads TGTGCCAGCAGCCCACTAGCGGGAGGCTACGAGCAGTACTTC.

About this clone itself: The junction does not match germline at one end; this may be a read error. The chain couples TRBV7-9 to TRBJ2-2; 10 nucleotides align to TRBD1. This CDR3 is built from 15 residues. In germline, CDR1 is SEHNR, CDR2 FQNEAQ (reference sequence). The CDR3 sequence is CASSPGQGNAGELFF. DNA of the CDR3: TGTGCCAGCAGCCCGGGACAGGGGAACGCCGGGGAGCTGTTTTTT.

This clone has a handful of counts. As DNA, the CDR3 is TGCGCCAGCAGCTTGGAGGGACAGGGGTCTGGCTACACCTTC. Protein: CASSLEGQGSGYTF. The gene calls are TRBV5-1 and TRBJ1-2, with 10 bases aligning to TRBD1. CDR1 SGHRS and CDR2 YFSETQ come from the germline V gene. The junction had 3 bases not matched to a gene; V was cut back by 0 bases and J by 7 bases. The CDR3 is 14 amino acids.

V is TRBV4-1 and J is TRBJ1-6; possibly TRBD1 for D (6 bases). The CDR3 is made up of 15 amino acids. Germline CDR1 and CDR2: MGHRA and YSYEKL. V shed 0 bases and J shed 8 bases, with 11 bases lying between them. In DNA, the CDR3 is TGCGCCAGCAGCCAAGAGGGGGGCAGAGATTCACCCCTCCACTTT. Its protein is CASSQEGGRDSPLHF.

There are a few counts of this clone. The chain carries TRBV7-8 and TRBJ1-1; D may be TRBD1 (5 bases). CDR1 is SGHVS, CDR2 FQNEAQ, per germline. V was trimmed by 5 bases and J by 0 bases, leaving 13 bases between them. CDR3 length: 15 residues. The CDR3 DNA is TGTGCCAGCAGCCGGACGACAGTCATGAACACTGAAGCTTTCTTT. Its protein is CASSRTTVMNTEAFF.

As DNA, the CDR3 is TGTGCCAGCAGCTTAGCTCAGGGGGACACAGATACGCAGTATTTT. As protein: CASSLAQGDTDTQYF. The V gene is TRBV7-9, the J gene TRBJ2-3; 7 nucleotides agree with TRBD1. Trimming cost V 0 bases and J 2 bases; bases outside gene matches: 2. The CDR3 contains 15 residues. The germline CDR1 and CDR2 sequences are SEHNR and FQNEAQ (reference sequence).

In its sample, this clone was seen once. The genes are TRBV6-5 and TRBJ2-7; D gene uncertain. Germline V lookup: CDR1 MNHEY, CDR2 SVGAGI. V lost 0 bases and J lost 3, with 6 bases in between. The CDR3 length is 13 residues. The CDR3 DNA is TGTGCCAGCAGTTACTCGTTCAACTACGAGCAGTACTTC. Its protein product is CASSYSFNYEQYF.

J is TRBJ1-2 and V is TRBV5-8, with 8 positions matching TRBD1. The germline CDR1 and CDR2 sequences are SGHTS and YDEGEE. The V and J ends lost 4 bases and 6 bases, in that order; junction bases with no gene match: 5. The CDR3 extends over 13 amino acids. CDR3 amino acids: CASSRQGIDGYTF. CDR3 bases: TGTGCCAGCAGCCGACAGGGGATCGATGGCTACACCTTC. The full variable domain, its missing parts supplied by reference TRBV5-8 and TRBJ1-2, is EAGVTQSPTHLIKTRGQQATLRCSPISGHTSVYWYQQALGLGLQFLLWYDEGEERNRGNFPPRFSGRQFPNYSSELNVNALELEDSALYLCASSRQGIDGYTFGSGTRLTVV.

V and J are TRBV6-1 and TRBJ2-7; TRBD2 matches 10 bases. V was clipped by 2 bases and J by 6 bases; unmatched bases: 7. The CDR3 runs 15 residues. Germline V CDR1 and CDR2: MNHNS, SASEGT. The CDR3 coding sequence is TGTGCCAGCAGTGAAAGCCTAGCGGGAGCGGGCGAGCAGTACTTC. Its protein product is CASSESLAGAGEQYF.

The gene calls are TRBV5-1 and TRBJ2-1; D tentatively fits TRBD1 or TRBD2 (5 bases each). CDR1 SGHRS and CDR2 YFSETQ come from the germline V gene. The germline V and J ends were trimmed by 4 bases and 3 bases, with 11 bases remaining between them. The CDR3 spans 14 residues. The CDR3 spells CASSPGTDYNEQFF. The CDR3 nucleotides read TGCGCCAGCAGCCCCGGGACGGACTACAATGAGCAGTTCTTC.